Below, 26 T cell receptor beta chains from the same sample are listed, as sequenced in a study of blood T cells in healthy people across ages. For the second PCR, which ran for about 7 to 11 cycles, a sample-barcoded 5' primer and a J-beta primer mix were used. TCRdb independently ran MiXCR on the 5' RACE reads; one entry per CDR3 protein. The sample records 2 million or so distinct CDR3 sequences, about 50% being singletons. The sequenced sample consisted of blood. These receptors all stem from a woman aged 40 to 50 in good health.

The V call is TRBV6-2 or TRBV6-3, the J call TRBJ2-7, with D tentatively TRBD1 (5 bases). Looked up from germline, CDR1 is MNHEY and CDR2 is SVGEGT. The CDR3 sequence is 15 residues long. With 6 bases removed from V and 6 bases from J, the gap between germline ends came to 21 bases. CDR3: CASSNLLYPGFEQYF. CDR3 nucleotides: TGTGCCAGCAGCAACCTACTTTATCCAGGGTTCGAGCAGTACTTC.

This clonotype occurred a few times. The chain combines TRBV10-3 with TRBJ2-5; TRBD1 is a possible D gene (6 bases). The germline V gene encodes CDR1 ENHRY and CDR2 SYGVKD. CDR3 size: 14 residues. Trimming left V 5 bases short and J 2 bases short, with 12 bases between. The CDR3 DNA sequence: TGTGCCATCAGTCCCAGACAGGAGCAAGAGACCCAGTACTTC. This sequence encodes CAISPRQEQETQYF.

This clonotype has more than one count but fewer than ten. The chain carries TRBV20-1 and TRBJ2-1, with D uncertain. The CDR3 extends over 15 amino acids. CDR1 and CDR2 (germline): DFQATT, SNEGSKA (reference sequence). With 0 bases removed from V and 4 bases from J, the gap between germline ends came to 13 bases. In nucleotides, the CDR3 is TGCAGTGCTAGAGATATGGTAGAACCTTACAATGAGCAGTTCTTC. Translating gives CSARDMVEPYNEQFF.

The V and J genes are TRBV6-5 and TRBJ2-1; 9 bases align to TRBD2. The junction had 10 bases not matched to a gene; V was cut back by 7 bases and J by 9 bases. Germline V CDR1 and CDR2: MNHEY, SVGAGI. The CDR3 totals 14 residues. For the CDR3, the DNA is TGTGCCAGCACCCGTGTGCGGGGGGGAGGTGAGCAGTTCTTC. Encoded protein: CASTRVRGGGEQFF.

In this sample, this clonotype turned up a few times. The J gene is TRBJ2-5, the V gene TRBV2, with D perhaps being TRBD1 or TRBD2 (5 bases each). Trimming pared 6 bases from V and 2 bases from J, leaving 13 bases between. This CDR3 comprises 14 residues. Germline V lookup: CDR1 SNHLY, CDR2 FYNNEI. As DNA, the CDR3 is TGTGCCAGCAGGGGACGACCGCTGCAAGAGACCCAGTACTTC. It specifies CASRGRPLQETQYF.

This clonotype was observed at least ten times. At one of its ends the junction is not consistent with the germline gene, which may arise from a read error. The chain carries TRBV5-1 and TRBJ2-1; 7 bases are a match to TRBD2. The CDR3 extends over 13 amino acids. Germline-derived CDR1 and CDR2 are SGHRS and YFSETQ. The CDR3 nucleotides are TGTGCCAGCAGCTTAGGTAGCGGGAATGAGCAGTTCTTC. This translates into CASSLGSGNEQFF.

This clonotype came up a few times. The CDR3 loop reads CASSLVPGAAETQYF. The CDR3 bases are TGTGCCAGCAGCTTGGTTCCGGGGGCGGCAGAGACCCAGTACTTC. This sequence joins TRBV5-6 and TRBJ2-5; tentatively, D is TRBD1 or TRBD2 (6 bases each). Trimming took 0 bases from V and 4 from J, leaving 13 bases between them. The length of the CDR3 is 15 residues. Germline values: CDR1 SGHDT, CDR2 YYEEEE.

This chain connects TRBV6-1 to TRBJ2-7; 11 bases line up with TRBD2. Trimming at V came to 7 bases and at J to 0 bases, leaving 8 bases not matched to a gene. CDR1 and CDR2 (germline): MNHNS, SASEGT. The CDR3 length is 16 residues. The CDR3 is CASKGFSGGASYEQYF. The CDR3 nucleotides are TGTGCCAGCAAAGGATTTAGCGGGGGGGCCTCCTACGAGCAGTACTTC.

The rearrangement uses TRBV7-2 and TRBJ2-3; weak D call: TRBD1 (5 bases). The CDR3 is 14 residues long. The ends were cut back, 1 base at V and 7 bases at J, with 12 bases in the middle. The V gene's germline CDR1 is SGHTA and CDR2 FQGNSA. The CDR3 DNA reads TGTGCCAGCAGCTTAGGGGCCAGGGTGCATACGCAGTATTTT. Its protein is CASSLGARVHTQYF.

CDR3 in amino acids: CATSSQDEDQYF. CDR3 nucleotide sequence: TGTGCCACCAGCAGCCAGGATGAGGACCAGTACTTC. The chain links TRBV15 to TRBJ2-5; D uncertain. This CDR3 contains 12 residues. Trimming removed 3 bases at V and 10 bases at J, with 12 bases between. CDR1 LNHNV and CDR2 YYDKDF come from the germline V gene (reference sequence).

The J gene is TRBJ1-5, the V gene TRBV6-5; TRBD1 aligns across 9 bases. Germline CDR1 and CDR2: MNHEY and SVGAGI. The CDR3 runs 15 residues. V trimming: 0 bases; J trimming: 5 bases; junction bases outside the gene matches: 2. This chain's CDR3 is CASSYSNRGHQPQHF. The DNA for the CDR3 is TGTGCCAGCAGTTACTCGAACAGGGGGCATCAGCCCCAGCATTTT.

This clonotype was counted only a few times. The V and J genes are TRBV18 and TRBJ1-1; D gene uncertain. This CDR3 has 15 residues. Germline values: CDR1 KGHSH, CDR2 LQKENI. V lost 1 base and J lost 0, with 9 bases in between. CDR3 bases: TGTGCCAGCTCACCACGGTCCGGGATGAACACTGAAGCTTTCTTT. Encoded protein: CASSPRSGMNTEAFF.

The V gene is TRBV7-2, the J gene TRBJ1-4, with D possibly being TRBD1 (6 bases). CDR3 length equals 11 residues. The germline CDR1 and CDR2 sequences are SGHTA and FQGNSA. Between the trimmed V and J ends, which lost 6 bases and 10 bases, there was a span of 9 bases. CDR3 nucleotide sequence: TGTGCCAGCAGTAGGGGGGGAAAACTGTTTTTT. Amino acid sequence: CASSRGGKLFF.

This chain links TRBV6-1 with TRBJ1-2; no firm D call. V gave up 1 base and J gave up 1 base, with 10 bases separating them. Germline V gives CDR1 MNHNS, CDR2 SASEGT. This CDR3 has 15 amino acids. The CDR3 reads CASSEGPHFNYGYTF. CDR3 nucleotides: TGTGCCAGCAGTGAAGGTCCCCATTTTAACTATGGCTACACCTTC.

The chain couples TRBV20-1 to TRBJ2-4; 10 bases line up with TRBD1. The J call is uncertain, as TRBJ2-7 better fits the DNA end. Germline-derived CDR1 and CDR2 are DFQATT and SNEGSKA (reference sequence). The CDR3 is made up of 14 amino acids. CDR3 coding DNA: TGCAGTGCTAGTGGCGGGACAGGGGCCGACGAGCAGTACTTC. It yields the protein CSASGGTGADEQYF.

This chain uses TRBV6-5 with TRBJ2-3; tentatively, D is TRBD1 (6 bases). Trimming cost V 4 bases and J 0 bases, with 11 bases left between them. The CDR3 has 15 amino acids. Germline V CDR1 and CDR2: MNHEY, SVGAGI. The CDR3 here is CASSSLGQSTDTQYF. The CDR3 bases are TGTGCCAGCAGTTCATTAGGACAGAGCACAGATACGCAGTATTTT.

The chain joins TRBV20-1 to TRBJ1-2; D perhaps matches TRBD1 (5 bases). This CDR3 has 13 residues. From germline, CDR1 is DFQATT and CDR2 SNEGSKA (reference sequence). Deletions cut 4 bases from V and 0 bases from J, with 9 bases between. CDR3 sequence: CSANQGTNYGYTF. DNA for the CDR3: TGCAGTGCTAACCAGGGCACTAACTATGGCTACACCTTC.

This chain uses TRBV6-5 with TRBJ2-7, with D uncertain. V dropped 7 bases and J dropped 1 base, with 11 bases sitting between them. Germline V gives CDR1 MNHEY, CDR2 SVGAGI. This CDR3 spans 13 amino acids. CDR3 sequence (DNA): TGTGCCAGCAAGCGTAAGGGTTCCTACGAGCAGTACTTC. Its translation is CASKRKGSYEQYF.

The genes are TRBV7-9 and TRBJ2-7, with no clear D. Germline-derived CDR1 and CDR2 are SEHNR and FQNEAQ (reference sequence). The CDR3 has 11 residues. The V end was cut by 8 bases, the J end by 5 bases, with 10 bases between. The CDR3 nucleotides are TGTGCCAGCTCCTCGAGTCACGAGCAGTACTTC. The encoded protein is CASSSSHEQYF.

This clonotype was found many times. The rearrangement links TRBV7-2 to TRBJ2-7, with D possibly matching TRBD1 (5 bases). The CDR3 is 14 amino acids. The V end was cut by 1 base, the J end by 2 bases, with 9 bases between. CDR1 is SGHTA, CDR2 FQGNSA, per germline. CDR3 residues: CASSLGQSTYEQYF. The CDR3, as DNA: TGTGCCAGCAGCTTAGGACAGAGTACCTACGAGCAGTACTTC.

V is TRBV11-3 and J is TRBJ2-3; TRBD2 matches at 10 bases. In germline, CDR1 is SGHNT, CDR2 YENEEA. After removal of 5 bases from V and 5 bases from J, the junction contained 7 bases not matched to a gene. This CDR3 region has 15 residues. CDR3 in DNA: TGTGCCAGCAGCCTCCAGCGGGGGGGCGGAGATACGCAGTATTTT. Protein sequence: CASSLQRGGGDTQYF.

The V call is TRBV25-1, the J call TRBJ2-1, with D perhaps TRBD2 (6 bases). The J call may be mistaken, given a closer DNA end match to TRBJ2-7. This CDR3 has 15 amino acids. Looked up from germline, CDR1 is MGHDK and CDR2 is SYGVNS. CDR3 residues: CASSLSGPSYNEQYF. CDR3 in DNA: TGTGCCAGCAGTCTCAGCGGGCCCTCCTACAATGAGCAGTACTTC.

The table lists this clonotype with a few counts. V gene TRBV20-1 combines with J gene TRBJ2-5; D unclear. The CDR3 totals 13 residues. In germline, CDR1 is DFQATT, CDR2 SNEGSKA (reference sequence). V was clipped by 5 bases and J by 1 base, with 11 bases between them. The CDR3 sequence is CSALLPGQETQYF. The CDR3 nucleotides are TGCAGTGCTTTACTACCGGGCCAAGAGACCCAGTACTTC.

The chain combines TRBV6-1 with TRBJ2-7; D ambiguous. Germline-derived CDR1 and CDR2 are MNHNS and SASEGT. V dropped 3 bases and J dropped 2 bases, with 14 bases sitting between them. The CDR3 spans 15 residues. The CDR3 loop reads CASSESLSGPYEQYF. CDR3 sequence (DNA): TGTGCCAGCAGTGAGAGCCTTTCCGGCCCCTACGAGCAGTACTTC.

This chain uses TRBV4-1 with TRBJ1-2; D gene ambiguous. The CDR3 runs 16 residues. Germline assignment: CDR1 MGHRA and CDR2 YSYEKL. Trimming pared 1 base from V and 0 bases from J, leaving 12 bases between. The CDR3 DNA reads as TGCGCCAGCAGCCAAGGGGTGGAAAAAGCTAACTATGGCTACACCTTC. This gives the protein CASSQGVEKANYGYTF.

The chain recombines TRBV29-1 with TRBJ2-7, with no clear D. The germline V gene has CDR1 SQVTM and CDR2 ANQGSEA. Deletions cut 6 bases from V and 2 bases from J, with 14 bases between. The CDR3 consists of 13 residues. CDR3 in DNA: TGCAGCGTCGCAGAACCGGGCCCCTACGAGCAGTACTTC. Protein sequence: CSVAEPGPYEQYF.